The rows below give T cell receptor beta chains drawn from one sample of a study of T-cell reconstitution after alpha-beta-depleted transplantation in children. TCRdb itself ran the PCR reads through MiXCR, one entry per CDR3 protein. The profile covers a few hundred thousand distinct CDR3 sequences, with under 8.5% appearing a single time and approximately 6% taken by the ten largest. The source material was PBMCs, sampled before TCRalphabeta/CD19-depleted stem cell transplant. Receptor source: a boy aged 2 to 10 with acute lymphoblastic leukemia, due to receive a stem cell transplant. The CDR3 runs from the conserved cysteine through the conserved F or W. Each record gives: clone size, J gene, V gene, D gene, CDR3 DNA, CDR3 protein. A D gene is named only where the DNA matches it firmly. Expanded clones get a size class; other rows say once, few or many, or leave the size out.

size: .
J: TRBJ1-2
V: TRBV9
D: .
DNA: TGTGCCAGCAGCGTAGCTCGGGGCTTTAACTATGGCTACACCTTC
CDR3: CASSVARGFNYGYTF

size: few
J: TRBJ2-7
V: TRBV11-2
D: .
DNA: TGTGCCAGCAGCCAATCCAGGGGTGGCGAGCAGTACTTC
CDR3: CASSQSRGGEQYF

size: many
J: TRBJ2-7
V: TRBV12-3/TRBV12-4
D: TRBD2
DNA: TGTGCCAGCAGTCGACTAGCGAGGTACGAGCAGTACTTC
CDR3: CASSRLARYEQYF

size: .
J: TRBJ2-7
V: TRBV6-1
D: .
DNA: TGTGCCAGCAGTGAATCGGTGACGGGATACGAGCAGTACTTC
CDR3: CASSESVTGYEQYF

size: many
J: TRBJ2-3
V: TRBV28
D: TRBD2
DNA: TGTGCCAGCATAAGGACTAGCGGATCTAGCACAGATACGCAGTATTTT
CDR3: CASIRTSGSSTDTQYF

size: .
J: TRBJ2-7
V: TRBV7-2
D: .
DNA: TGTGCCAGCAGCTTAGCCCTACCTCAGGGGGGCGCCTACGAGCAGTACTTC
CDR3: CASSLALPQGGAYEQYF

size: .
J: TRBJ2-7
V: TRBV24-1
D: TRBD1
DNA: TGTGCCACCAGTGATAAGACAGGGGACTACGAGCAGTACTTC
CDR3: CATSDKTGDYEQYF

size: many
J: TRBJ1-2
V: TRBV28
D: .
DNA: TGTGCCAGCAGTTTCGAGCTAGGTTCGGTCTATGGCTACACCTTC
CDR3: CASSFELGSVYGYTF

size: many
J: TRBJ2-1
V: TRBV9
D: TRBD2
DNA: TGTGCCAGCAGCGACGACCTCCTAGCGGGGGGAGGAAATGAGCAGTTCTTC
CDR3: CASSDDLLAGGGNEQFF

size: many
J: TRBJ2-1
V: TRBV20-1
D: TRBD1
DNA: TGCAGTGCTAGAAGGACAGGGGTATCCAATGAGCAGTTCTTC
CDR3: CSARRTGVSNEQFF

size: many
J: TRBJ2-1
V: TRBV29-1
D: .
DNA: TGCAGCGTTGATCGAGGGAGCGATGAGCAGTTCTTC
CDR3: CSVDRGSDEQFF

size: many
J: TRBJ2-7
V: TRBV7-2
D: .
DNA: TGTGCCAGCAGCTTACGGGGGCCCTCCTACGAGCAGTACTTC
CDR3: CASSLRGPSYEQYF

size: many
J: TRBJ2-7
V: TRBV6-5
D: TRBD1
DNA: TGTGCCAGCAGTCCAGGGGGCTGGGAGCAGTACTTC
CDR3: CASSPGGWEQYF

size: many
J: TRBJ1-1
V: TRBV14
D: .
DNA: TGTGCCAGCAGCCAATATCAGGGTTCCATGAACACTGAAGCTTTCTTT
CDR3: CASSQYQGSMNTEAFF

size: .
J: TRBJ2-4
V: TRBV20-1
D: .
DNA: TGCAGTGCTAGAGATCTGGCAGGGCGAAACATTCAGTACTTC
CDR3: CSARDLAGRNIQYF

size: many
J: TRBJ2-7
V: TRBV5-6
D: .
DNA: TGTGCCAGCAGCACCTTTTTGGGTTACGAGCAGTACTTC
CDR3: CASSTFLGYEQYF

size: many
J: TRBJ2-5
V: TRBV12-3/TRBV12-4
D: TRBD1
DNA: TGTGCCAGCAGCCAAATAACAGGGGAAGAGACCCAGTACTTC
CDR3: CASSQITGEETQYF

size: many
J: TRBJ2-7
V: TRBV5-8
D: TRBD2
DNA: TGTGCCAGCAGCCCCCCCCGCGCGGGGGGATACGAGCAGTACTTC
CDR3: CASSPPRAGGYEQYF

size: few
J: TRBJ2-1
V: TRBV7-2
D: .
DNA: TGTGCCAGCAGCTTATACCCGGCTAGTACTGAGCAGTTCTTC
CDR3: CASSLYPASTEQFF

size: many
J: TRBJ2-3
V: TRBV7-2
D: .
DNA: TGTGCCAGCAGTTTGGGCGGCACAGATACGCAGTATTTT
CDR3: CASSLGGTDTQYF

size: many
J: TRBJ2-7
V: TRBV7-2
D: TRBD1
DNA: TGTGCCAGCAGCTTAGAAACAGGGGACCCCTACGAGCAGTACTTC
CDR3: CASSLETGDPYEQYF

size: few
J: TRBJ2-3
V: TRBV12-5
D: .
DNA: TGTGCTAGTGGAACCCGCACAGATACGCAGTATTTT
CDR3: CASGTRTDTQYF

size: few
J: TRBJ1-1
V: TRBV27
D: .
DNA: TGTGCCAGCAGTATAGGGACGGGGGGTGGTACTGAAGCTTTCTTT
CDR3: CASSIGTGGGTEAFF

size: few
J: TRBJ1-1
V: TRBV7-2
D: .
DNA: TGTGCCAGCAGCTTAGAAGGGCCCGGGCGGCGAGCTTTCTTT
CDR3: CASSLEGPGRRAFF

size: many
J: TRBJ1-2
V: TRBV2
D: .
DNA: TGTGCCAGCAACACAGGCTATGGCTACACCTTC
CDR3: CASNTGYGYTF

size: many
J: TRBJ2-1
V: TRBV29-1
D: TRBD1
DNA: TGCAGCGCTTGGGGGACAGGGGGCAATGAGCAGTTCTTC
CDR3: CSAWGTGGNEQFF

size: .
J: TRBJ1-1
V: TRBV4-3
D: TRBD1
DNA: TGCGCCAGCAGCCAAACCAGGGGGATCATGAACACTGAAGCTTTCTTT
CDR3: CASSQTRGIMNTEAFF

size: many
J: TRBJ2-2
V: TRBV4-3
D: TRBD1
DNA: TGCGCCAGCAGCCAAGACAGGGGGAGCACCGGGGAGCTGTTTTTT
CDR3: CASSQDRGSTGELFF

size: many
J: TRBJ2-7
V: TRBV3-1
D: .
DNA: TGTGCCAGCAGCCAAGACAGTCTTCCCACGGGGGAGCAGTACTTC
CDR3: CASSQDSLPTGEQYF

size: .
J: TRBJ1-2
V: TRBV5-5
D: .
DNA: TGTGCCAGCAGCTTGGCGGCAGATCATGGCTACACCTTC
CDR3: CASSLAADHGYTF

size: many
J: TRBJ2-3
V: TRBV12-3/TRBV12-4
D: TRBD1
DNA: TGTGCCAGCAGTTTGCGAGGGGGCGCGGCAGATACGCAGTATTTT
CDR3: CASSLRGGAADTQYF

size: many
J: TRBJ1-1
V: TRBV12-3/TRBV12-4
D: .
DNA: TGTGCCAGCAGTTTCTCTGGAGGGGAGAACACTGAAGCTTTCTTT
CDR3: CASSFSGGENTEAFF

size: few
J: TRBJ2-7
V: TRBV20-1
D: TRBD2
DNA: TGCAGTGCTAGCCTAGCGGGAGATCCTCTCGAGCAGTACTTC
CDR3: CSASLAGDPLEQYF

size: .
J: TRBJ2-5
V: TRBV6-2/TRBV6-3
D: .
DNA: TGTGCCAGCAGTGGACTTAGCGTGGGGGCAGAGACCCAGTACTTC
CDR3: CASSGLSVGAETQYF

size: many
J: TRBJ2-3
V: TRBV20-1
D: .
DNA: TGCAGTGCTAGAGGGGGCACAGATACGCAGTATTTT
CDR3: CSARGGTDTQYF

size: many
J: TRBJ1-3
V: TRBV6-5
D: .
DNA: TGTGCCAGCAGTTACCTGAACACCCCGGGAAACACCATATATTTT
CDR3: CASSYLNTPGNTIYF

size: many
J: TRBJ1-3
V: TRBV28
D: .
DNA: TGTGCCAGCGAGAACTATGACACCATATATTTT
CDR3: CASENYDTIYF

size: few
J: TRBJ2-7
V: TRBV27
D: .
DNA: TGTGCCAGCAGGGGAATTAGGTACGAGCAGTACTTC
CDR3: CASRGIRYEQYF

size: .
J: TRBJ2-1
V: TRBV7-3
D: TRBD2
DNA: TGTGCCAGCAGCTTTAGCGGGGGGTCCTTCAATGAGCAGTTCTTC
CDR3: CASSFSGGSFNEQFF

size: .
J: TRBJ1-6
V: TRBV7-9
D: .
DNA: TGTGCCAGCAGCTTAGCGCCCACCAGCTCCTATAATTCACCCCTCCACTTT
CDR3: CASSLAPTSSYNSPLHF

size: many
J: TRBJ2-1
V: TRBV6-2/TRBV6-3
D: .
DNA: TGTGCCAGCAGTTCCGACTATTATTACAATGAGCAGTTCTTC
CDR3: CASSSDYYYNEQFF

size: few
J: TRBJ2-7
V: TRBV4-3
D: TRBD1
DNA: TGCGCCAGCAGCCAAGCCCTCCCTGACAGGGGGCGTCGGAACGAGCAGTACTTC
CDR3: CASSQALPDRGRRNEQYF

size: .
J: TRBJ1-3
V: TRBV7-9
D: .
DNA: TGTGCCAGCAGCTTGGGGGGCAGGACTGGAAACACCATATATTTT
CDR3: CASSLGGRTGNTIYF

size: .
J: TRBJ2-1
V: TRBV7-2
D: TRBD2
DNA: TGTGCCAGCAGCTCCGCCGGGACTAGATACAATGAGCAGTTCTTC
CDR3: CASSSAGTRYNEQFF

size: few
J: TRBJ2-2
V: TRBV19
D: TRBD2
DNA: TGTGCCAGTAGTATAGGACTAGCGGGGTGGATTAACACCGGGGAGCTGTTTTTT
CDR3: CASSIGLAGWINTGELFF

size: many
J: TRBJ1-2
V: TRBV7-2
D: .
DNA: TGTGCCAGCAGCTTCGGTCGGGACAACTATGGCTACACCTTC
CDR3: CASSFGRDNYGYTF

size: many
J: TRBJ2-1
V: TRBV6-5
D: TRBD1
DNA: TGTGCCAGCACCTCCGGGACAGGGGACAATGAGCAGTTCTTC
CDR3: CASTSGTGDNEQFF

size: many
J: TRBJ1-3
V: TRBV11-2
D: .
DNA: TGTGCCAGCAGCTTAGGTTTACAGAGAAACACCATATATTTT
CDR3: CASSLGLQRNTIYF